Sequencing of this T cell receptor (beta chain) was carried out in a study of vaccination effects on CD4 cells after COVID-19. Study-wide context: Antigen-specific CD4+ T cells were first expanded with viral peptide pools by the ViraFEST assay and only then sequenced. Study-level points and caveats: Only 1 of 255 vaccine-induced clones from healthy vaccinees cross-reacted with common cold coronaviruses.

Cells that had been cultured for nine to eleven days were the source of isolated CD4+ T cells. BNT162b2 vaccine or mRNA-1273 vaccine was given to participants in two doses. Previously uninfected by SARS-CoV-2, the vaccine recipients also showed negative nucleocapsid antibodies. Half the medium was swapped for IL-2 medium on days 3 and 7. On this clone itself: The antigen is undetermined.

CDR3 length equals 13 residues. Germline CDR1 and CDR2: GTSNPN and SVGIG (reference sequence). The ends were cut back, 0 bases at V and 5 bases at J, with 8 bases in the middle. Here immunoSEQ multiplex PCR was the method, and the copy in TCRdb shows in-frame clones only, minus some. Of approximately 74,000 clones listed, approximately 73% were seen once; the top ten hold approximately 2.4%. This TCR was recovered from a human donor who received a COVID-19 vaccine. The starting material was CD4+ T cells from PBMCs cultured without peptide, obtained after COVID-19 vaccination. The chain is built from TRBV30 and TRBJ1-5, with D maybe TRBD1 (6 bases). The CDR3 sequence is CAWSVNRDQPQHF. DNA for the CDR3: TGTGCCTGGAGTGTAAACAGGGATCAGCCCCAGCATTTT. Supplemented by reference TRBV30 and TRBJ1-5, the full variable domain reads SQTIHQWPATLVQPVGSPLSLECTVEGTSNPNLYWYRQAAGRGLQLLFYSVGIGQISSEVPQNLSASRPQDRQFILSSKKLLLSDSGFYLCAWSVNRDQPQHFGDGTRLSIL.